This note documents a single TCR beta chain sequence. Produced via immunoSEQ multiplex PCR; TCRdb's table is partial and in-frame only. The repertoire holds about 16,000 clones, with about four fifths as singletons. The data were obtained in a study of tumor-infiltrating lymphocytes in localized non-small cell lung cancer. This CDR3 comprises 14 residues. The ends were cut back, 4 bases at V and 2 bases at J, with 10 bases in the middle. Per the germline V gene, CDR1 is SEHNR and CDR2 is FQNEAQ (reference sequence). This chain links TRBV7-9 with TRBJ2-3; D possibly corresponds to TRBD2 (5 bases). This TCR came from a human donor with non-small cell lung cancer. The specimen sequenced was lung tumor tissue. This CDR3 reads CASSWSGNTDTQYF. In DNA, the CDR3 is TGTGCCAGCAGCTGGTCCGGGAACACAGATACGCAGTATTTT.